The 31 T cell receptor beta chains below were found in one sample sequenced in a study of OX40 agonist ivuxolimab in advanced cancers. Sequenced by immunoSEQ multiplex PCR; TCRdb stores in-frame clones only, minus some. In the table there are around 38,000 clones, about 86% of which are singletons. Sequencing was performed on CD4+ or CD8+ T cells sorted from blood, taken in a trial of the OX40 agonist ivuxolimab. Every receptor here comes from an adult with an advanced solid tumor such as melanoma, head and neck, liver or kidney cancer.

The genes are TRBV28 and TRBJ2-5, with TRBD2 matching over 15 bases. V dropped 2 bases and J dropped 2; count of bases not matched to a gene: 3. The CDR3 is made up of 17 amino acids. Germline-derived CDR1 and CDR2 are MDHEN and SYDVKM. For the CDR3, the DNA is TGTGCCAGCAGTTTACCGGGACTAGCGGGAGGTCAAGAGACCCAGTACTTC. It is translated as CASSLPGLAGGQETQYF.

The rearrangement uses TRBV6-5 and TRBJ2-7; D call uncertain. The CDR3 length is 13 residues. The V and J ends lost 2 bases and 0 bases respectively, with 5 bases between them. CDR1 is MNHEY and CDR2 is SVGAGI in the germline V gene. CDR3 residues: CASSYGGSYEQYF. The CDR3 DNA is TGTGCCAGCAGTTACGGTGGCTCCTACGAGCAGTACTTC.

J is TRBJ2-3 and V is TRBV27, with 9 bases fitting TRBD1. The germline CDR1 and CDR2 sequences are MNHEY and SMNVEV (reference sequence). The CDR3 is 14 residues long. V lost 8 bases to trimming and J lost 4 bases; unmatched junction nucleotides: 7. CDR3 region: CASRTGTGSDTQYF. CDR3 DNA: TGTGCCAGCCGCACCGGGACAGGGTCAGATACGCAGTATTTT.

The chain links TRBV27 to TRBJ1-2; D not resolved. V was trimmed by 8 bases and J by 8 bases, leaving 12 bases between them. Germline assignment: CDR1 MNHEY and CDR2 SMNVEV (reference sequence). The CDR3 length is 11 residues. The CDR3, as DNA: TGTGCCAGCGGGAGGGCCCACGGCTACACCTTC. Its translation is CASGRAHGYTF.

The chain carries TRBV4-2 and TRBJ2-3; 13 bases agree with TRBD2. This CDR3 is built from 18 residues. Germline CDR1 and CDR2: LGHNA and YNFKEQ. V lost 0 bases to trimming and J lost 9 bases; unmatched junction nucleotides: 12. The DNA of the CDR3 is TGTGCCAGCAGCCAAGAAACTAGCGGGGGGGCGGTATCTGGCACGCAGTATTTT. Protein product: CASSQETSGGAVSGTQYF.

V gene TRBV19 combines with J gene TRBJ2-7; either TRBD1 or TRBD2 may fit D (5 bases each). Trimming took off 6 bases at V and 2 bases at J, with 17 bases between the two ends. The germline V gene encodes CDR1 LNHDA and CDR2 SQIVND (reference sequence). The length of the CDR3 is 15 residues. The DNA of the CDR3 is TGTGCCAGTAGGTGGAGCCGGGACGGAGCCTACGAGCAGTACTTC. It specifies CASRWSRDGAYEQYF.

The V call is TRBV27, the J call TRBJ1-2; the match to TRBD1 covers 7 bases. The CDR3 totals 13 residues. Germline V CDR1 and CDR2: MNHEY, SMNVEV (reference sequence). Trimming cost V 3 bases and J 6 bases; bases outside gene matches: 4. In nucleotides, the CDR3 is TGTGCCAGCAGTTTGACCGGGACAGATGGCTACACCTTC. It codes for CASSLTGTDGYTF.

The chain combines TRBV19 with TRBJ2-7, with a tentative D call TRBD1 (6 bases). Germline loops: CDR1 LNHDA, CDR2 SQIVND (reference sequence). CDR3 length equals 13 residues. The V gene lost 2 bases and the J gene lost 5 bases, with 10 bases spanning the gap. CDR3 amino acids: CASSITQGNEQYF. The CDR3 DNA follows: TGTGCCAGTAGTATAACGCAGGGGAACGAGCAGTACTTC.

J is TRBJ2-7 and V is TRBV4-1, with D unresolved. V lost 2 bases to trimming and J lost 4 bases, with 15 bases between them. The CDR3 has 15 residues. Germline loops: CDR1 MGHRA, CDR2 YSYEKL. The CDR3 region has the DNA TGCGCCAGCAGCCAATTAGTGGGTAGCTCTTACGAGCAGTACTTC. Translating gives CASSQLVGSSYEQYF.

The sample holds one count of this clone. This chain uses TRBV19 with TRBJ2-2; the match to TRBD2 covers 8 bases. The CDR3 is made up of 15 amino acids. The J segment lost 4 bases and the V segment lost 5 bases, leaving 6 bases of the junction unmatched. Germline lookup yields CDR1 LNHDA and CDR2 SQIVND (reference sequence). The CDR3 loop reads CASSFPSGGTGELFF. The DNA of the CDR3 is TGTGCCAGTAGTTTCCCCAGCGGGGGCACCGGGGAGCTGTTTTTT.

The V and J genes are TRBV4-3 and TRBJ2-2, with D perhaps TRBD1 (6 bases). Germline V CDR1 and CDR2: LGHNA, YSLEER. V lost 6 bases, J lost 2 bases, and 13 bases lay in between. The CDR3 is 15 residues long. CDR3 sequence reads: CASRWDTTNTGELFF. CDR3 sequence (DNA): TGCGCCAGCAGGTGGGACACAACCAACACCGGGGAGCTGTTTTTT.

For this clone: Within the sample, other DNA sequences also encode this same CDR3. The chain is built from TRBV19 and TRBJ1-1; no firm D call. The CDR3 contains 13 residues. Trimming took off 3 bases at V and 1 base at J, with 6 bases between the two ends. CDR1 LNHDA and CDR2 SQIVND come from the germline V gene (reference sequence). In DNA form, the CDR3 reads TGTGCCAGTAGTATTTTCCGGAACACTGAAGCTTTCTTT. Its protein product is CASSIFRNTEAFF.

On this clone: This could be a read error, since a much larger clone is one nucleotide away. The chain links TRBV9 to TRBJ1-5; tentatively, D is TRBD1 (6 bases). The CDR3 has 14 residues. Germline lookup yields CDR1 SGDLS and CDR2 YYNGEE. Here the CDR3 reads CAGSVGGIGQPQHF. The CDR3 DNA reads TGTGCCGGCAGCGTAGGGGGGATCGGACAGCCCCAGCATTTT.

The chain has TRBV7-6 and TRBJ2-1, with TRBD2 as a possible D gene (6 bases). Trimming removed 2 bases from V and 5 bases from J, with 10 bases in between. Germline lookup yields CDR1 SGHVS and CDR2 FNYEAQ. The CDR3 is 14 residues long. CDR3 region: CASSLLWGDNEQFF. The CDR3 nucleotides read TGTGCCAGCAGCTTATTGTGGGGGGACAATGAGCAGTTCTTC.

V gene TRBV30 combines with J gene TRBJ2-7; TRBD1 matches 8 bases. Trimming at V came to 0 bases and at J to 3 bases, leaving 4 bases not matched to a gene. Germline CDR1 GTSNPN, CDR2 SVGIG (reference sequence). There are 14 residues in the CDR3. The CDR3 spells CAWSVDRAGYEQYF. DNA of the CDR3: TGTGCCTGGAGTGTGGACAGGGCGGGCTACGAGCAGTACTTC.

This clone was seen a handful of times. This chain joins TRBV27 and TRBJ1-5; D is perhaps TRBD1 (5 bases). Germline assignment: CDR1 MNHEY and CDR2 SMNVEV (reference sequence). The CDR3 extends over 14 amino acids. The germline V and J ends were trimmed by 1 base and 5 bases, with 9 bases remaining between them. CDR3 amino acids: CASSLWGRDQPQHF. The CDR3 DNA follows: TGTGCCAGCAGTTTATGGGGGAGGGATCAGCCCCAGCATTTT.

The chain recombines TRBV7-6 with TRBJ1-2; no firm D call. This CDR3 spans 15 amino acids. The germline gives CDR1 SGHVS, CDR2 FNYEAQ. Deletions cut 2 bases from V and 6 bases from J, with 16 bases between. Here the CDR3 reads CASSLTGSLADGYTF. Here the CDR3 DNA reads TGTGCCAGCAGCTTAACCGGGTCCCTGGCTGATGGCTACACCTTC.

V usage is TRBV27 and J usage is TRBJ2-7, with 8 positions matching TRBD1. V trimming: 0 bases; J trimming: 6 bases; junction bases outside the gene matches: 4. Germline V gives CDR1 MNHEY, CDR2 SMNVEV (reference sequence). This CDR3 has 14 amino acids. The CDR3 DNA reads as TGTGCCAGCAGTTTATCAGGACAGGGTCCCGAGCAGTACTTC. Amino acid sequence: CASSLSGQGPEQYF.

This chain connects TRBV5-1 to TRBJ2-7; 9 bases match TRBD2. The CDR3 extends over 16 amino acids. V gave up 5 bases and J gave up 5 bases; unmatched junction bases: 14. The V gene's germline CDR1 is SGHRS and CDR2 YFSETQ. The CDR3 bases are TGCGCCAGCAGTTCTGCCCGGGCGGGGGGGCCGCACGAGCAGTACTTC. Translating gives CASSSARAGGPHEQYF.

V usage is TRBV28 and J usage is TRBJ2-5; weak D call: TRBD1 (5 bases). CDR3 length equals 15 residues. V lost 4 bases, J lost 5 bases, and 17 bases lay in between. Per the germline V gene, CDR1 is MDHEN and CDR2 is SYDVKM. The chain's CDR3 is CASSSSPRGRETQYF. CDR3 bases: TGTGCCAGCAGTTCCAGCCCTAGGGGCAGGGAGACCCAGTACTTC.

The chain links TRBV16 to TRBJ1-2; D call uncertain. The germline V and J ends were trimmed by 0 bases and 8 bases, with 19 bases remaining between them. Germline lookup yields CDR1 KGHSY and CDR2 FQNENV. This CDR3 is 16 amino acids long. CDR3 coding DNA: TGTGCCAGCAGCCAATCCGGTCCCGGTTGGGTGGGAGGCTACACCTTC. Encoded protein: CASSQSGPGWVGGYTF.

The rearrangement uses TRBV2 and TRBJ1-3, with 9 bases matching TRBD1. Germline lookup yields CDR1 SNHLY and CDR2 FYNNEI. V dropped 6 bases and J dropped 2; count of bases not matched to a gene: 17. The CDR3 spans 19 residues. CDR3 nucleotides: TGTGCCAGCAGCGGACAGGGGACAGCTAGTCGGGCGCCTGGAAACACCATATATTTT. It yields the protein CASSGQGTASRAPGNTIYF. The whole variable domain, filled in from reference TRBV2 and TRBJ1-3, reads EPEVTQTPSHQVTQMGQEVILRCVPISNHLYFYWYRQILGQKVEFLVSFYNNEISEKSEIFDDQFSVERPDGSNFTLKIRSTKLEDSAMYFCASSGQGTASRAPGNTIYFGEGSWLTVV.

The chain links TRBV15 to TRBJ1-1; 7 positions agree with TRBD1. This CDR3 has 15 residues. The germline V gene has CDR1 LNHNV and CDR2 YYDKDF (reference sequence). V dropped 5 bases and J dropped 1; count of bases not matched to a gene: 7. The CDR3 loop reads CATSGRQGGNTEAFF. CDR3 DNA: TGTGCCACCAGCGGGAGACAGGGTGGGAACACTGAAGCTTTCTTT.

The chain recombines TRBV25-1 with TRBJ2-3, with unresolved D. The CDR3 is made up of 13 amino acids. V lost 4 bases and J lost 6, with 11 bases in between. The germline V gene encodes CDR1 MGHDK and CDR2 SYGVNS. The CDR3 is CASSASLGDTQYF. In DNA form, the CDR3 reads TGTGCCAGCAGTGCCTCCCTTGGGGATACGCAGTATTTT.

The chain employs TRBV27 and TRBJ2-3, with no clear D. Germline assignment: CDR1 MNHEY and CDR2 SMNVEV (reference sequence). CDR3 size: 13 residues. V gave up 3 bases and J gave up 0 bases, with 4 bases separating them. The CDR3 is CASSFRSTDTQYF. As DNA, the CDR3 is TGTGCCAGCAGTTTTAGGAGCACAGATACGCAGTATTTT.

This clone was counted only a few times. The chain carries TRBV4-2 and TRBJ1-2; possible D gene TRBD1, 5 bases. CDR1 and CDR2 (germline): LGHNA, YNFKEQ. The CDR3 has 13 residues. V was cut by 3 bases and J by 0 bases, with 5 bases left in between. CDR3 bases: TGTGCCAGCAGCCAGGGGGCTAACTATGGCTACACCTTC. Protein: CASSQGANYGYTF.

The rearrangement uses TRBV19 and TRBJ1-1; perhaps TRBD1 as D (6 bases). The ends were cut back, 5 bases at V and 4 bases at J, with 14 bases in the middle. CDR3 length: 14 amino acids. Germline V gives CDR1 LNHDA, CDR2 SQIVND (reference sequence). CDR3 amino acids: CASSPQGRGTEAFF. The CDR3 DNA reads TGTGCCAGTAGTCCACAGGGCCGGGGCACTGAAGCTTTCTTT.

This clone was detected only a few times. The identical CDR3 is also encoded by other nucleotide sequences in the sample. The rearrangement uses TRBV11-2 and TRBJ2-2, with D unclear. V lost 2 bases, J lost 4 bases, and 2 bases lay in between. Germline lookup yields CDR1 SGHAT and CDR2 FQNNGV. This CDR3 region has 12 residues. The DNA for the CDR3 is TGTGCCAGCAGCTTACTCACCGGGGAGCTGTTTTTT. Protein sequence: CASSLLTGELFF.

The gene calls are TRBV7-6 and TRBJ1-1, with D tentatively TRBD1 (5 bases). This CDR3 is built from 13 residues. CDR1 SGHVS and CDR2 FNYEAQ come from the germline V gene. Trimming left V 5 bases short and J 6 bases short, with 13 bases between. The CDR3, as DNA: TGTGCCAGCAGCGCAAACAGGTTGGCTGAAGCTTTCTTT. It codes for CASSANRLAEAFF.

The sample holds a few counts of this clone. The chain couples TRBV29-1 to TRBJ1-1; D not resolved. V was trimmed by 3 bases and J by 4 bases, leaving 6 bases between them. This CDR3 spans 11 amino acids. CDR1 and CDR2 from the germline V gene are SQVTM and ANQGSEA. The CDR3 coding sequence is TGCAGCGTTGACAGGACCACTGAAGCTTTCTTT. The encoded protein is CSVDRTTEAFF.

The chain is built from TRBV6-4 and TRBJ2-5; 7 positions agree with TRBD1. With 5 bases clipped from V and 5 bases from J, the junction kept 11 bases outside the gene matches. The CDR3 extends over 15 amino acids. CDR1 MRHNA and CDR2 SNTAGT come from the germline V gene. The CDR3 sequence: CASSKRQGIGETQYF. As DNA, the CDR3 is TGTGCCAGCAGTAAAAGACAGGGCATCGGGGAGACCCAGTACTTC.